One and the same sample provided the 5 T cell receptor beta chains below, sequenced in a study of post-analysis software for immune sequencing data. General study points: Higher frequency in patients than in controls was seen for about five TRBV segments, with TRBV5-6, TRBV5-1 and TRBV20-1 among them.

Unique molecular identifiers had been added to the TCR beta cDNA libraries. Each CDR3 protein gets one entry after TCRdb re-called the PCR reads with MiXCR. The sample has fewer than 550,000 distinct CDR3 sequences; approximately 34% are singletons. The antigens of these receptors remain unknown. Sequenced input: blood. Receptors were obtained from a girl aged 2-17 years with multiple sclerosis.

V is TRBV6-1 and J is TRBJ1-2; weak D call: TRBD1 (5 bases). Germline V lookup: CDR1 MNHNS, CDR2 SASEGT. This CDR3 is built from 15 residues. V shed 6 bases and J shed 2 bases, with 16 bases lying between them. Here the CDR3 reads CASSPSGGTNYGYTF. The CDR3, as DNA: TGTGCCAGCAGCCCTTCCGGGGGAACCAACTATGGCTACACCTTC.

This clonotype was detected only a few times. The rearrangement uses TRBV20-1 and TRBJ2-5; 8 nucleotides agree with TRBD2. The CDR3 loop spans 15 amino acids. From germline, CDR1 is DFQATT and CDR2 SNEGSKA (reference sequence). The V and J ends lost 3 bases and 3 bases, in that order; junction bases with no gene match: 9. The CDR3 DNA sequence: TGCAGTGCTAGTTCGGATCGGGGGGGTGAAGAGACCCAGTACTTC. Translation: CSASSDRGGEETQYF.

This clonotype was found a few times. The rearrangement links TRBV9 to TRBJ1-1; D unresolved. CDR1 and CDR2 (germline): SGDLS, YYNGEE. This CDR3 is built from 19 residues. V was cut by 3 bases and J by 0 bases, with 24 bases left in between. The CDR3 bases are TGTGCCAGCAGCGCATCCGACGAACGACACGGGAGCATGAACACTGAAGCTTTCTTT. Translating it yields CASSASDERHGSMNTEAFF.

The chain carries TRBV27 and TRBJ2-3; 9 bases map to TRBD1. The CDR3 length is 16 residues. Germline CDR1 reads MNHEY; CDR2 reads SMNVEV (reference sequence). The trim removed 6 bases at V and 4 bases at J, leaving 11 bases unmatched. DNA for the CDR3: TGTGCCAGCAGAGGGAGTACAGGGGGCCACGCAGATACGCAGTATTTT. Encoded protein: CASRGSTGGHADTQYF.

This clonotype appeared a few times. Here the CDR3 DNA reads TGTGCCAGCAGTTACCCCGGGACAGCTAGCACAGATACGCAGTATTTT. Protein: CASSYPGTASTDTQYF. The chain links TRBV6-6 to TRBJ2-3, with 7 bases identical to TRBD1. CDR1 is MNHNY and CDR2 is SVGAGI in the germline V gene (reference sequence). This CDR3 is 16 amino acids long. Trimming took 2 bases from V and 0 from J; bases not matched to a gene: 5.